The 28 T cell receptor beta chains reported below all come from one sample, sequenced in a study. Each CDR3 protein is one row after TCRdb ran MiXCR on the 5' RACE reads. The sample carries 200 to 250 distinct CDR3 sequences, approximately 94% recorded once. The sequenced sample consisted of memory CD4+ T cells sorted from blood. Subset of the sample: memory CD4+ T cells, CD4+CD45RO+CD25-. These receptors were collected from a female donor with breast cancer.

Concerning this clonotype itself: This beta chain is a stray sequence in a library constructed for alpha chains; its clone size is not meaningful. The chain joins TRBV20-1 to TRBJ2-7; no reliable D call. The germline V gene has CDR1 DFQATT and CDR2 SNEGSKA (reference sequence). CDR3 length: 14 residues. V shed 0 bases and J shed 0 bases, with 9 bases lying between them. The CDR3 is CSARDPRTSYEQYF. DNA of the CDR3: TGCAGTGCTAGAGACCCGCGTACCTCCTACGAGCAGTACTTC.

Comment on this clonotype: This beta chain slipped into a library made for alpha chains as a stray read, so its size is not meaningful. The V and J genes are TRBV12-3 or TRBV12-4 and TRBJ2-7, with unresolved D. Trimming pared 5 bases from V and 5 bases from J, leaving 13 bases between. The CDR3 has 13 residues. The CDR3 reads CASSRLARNEQYF. The CDR3 DNA sequence: TGTGCCAGCAGTCGCCTGGCGAGGAACGAGCAGTACTTC.

Comment on this clonotype: This beta chain is a stray read from a library made for alpha chains; its abundance is not meaningful. The chain combines TRBV30 with TRBJ1-3; a weak D match, TRBD1 (5 bases). Germline V gene lookup returns CDR1 GTSNPN and CDR2 SVGIG (reference sequence). The CDR3 extends over 16 amino acids. The V end was cut by 3 bases, the J end by 0 bases, with 15 bases between. The CDR3 nucleotides read TGTGCCTGGAGGGGAAGGCGACAGCGCTCTGGAAACACCATATATTTT. This codes for CAWRGRRQRSGNTIYF.

As regards this clonotype: As an off-target read in a library built for alpha chains, this beta chain has a frequency of little significance. The V and J genes are TRBV7-9 and TRBJ1-2; D gene unclear. CDR1 is SEHNR and CDR2 is FQNEAQ in the germline V gene (reference sequence). This CDR3 has 13 amino acids. Trimming took 5 bases from V and 0 from J, leaving 7 bases between them. CDR3 region: CASSPQANYGYTF. The CDR3 DNA is TGTGCCAGCAGCCCGCAGGCTAACTATGGCTACACCTTC.

Turning to this clonotype: A junction end diverges from the germline sequence, so it may reflect a read error. In a library made to pick up alpha chains, this beta chain is a stray read with a size that means little. This chain joins TRBV7-7 and TRBJ2-3; 11 nucleotides agree with TRBD2. The CDR3 has 15 residues. CDR1 SSHAT and CDR2 FNYEAQ come from the germline V gene (reference sequence). The CDR3 protein is CASSTGLADTDTQYF. For the CDR3, the DNA is TGTGCTAGCAGCACGGGACTAGCGGACACAGATACGCAGTATTTT.

This clonotype was picked up a small number of times. This beta chain is an unintended read in a library built for alpha chains; its size means little. This rearrangement joins TRBV5-6 to TRBJ2-3, with D possibly TRBD1 on 6 matching bases. The length of the CDR3 is 13 residues. Trimming removed 4 bases at V and 6 bases at J, with 12 bases between. CDR1 is SGHDT, CDR2 YYEEEE, per germline. CDR3 sequence reads: CASSPTGADTQYF. The CDR3, as DNA: TGTGCCAGCAGCCCGACAGGAGCGGATACGCAGTATTTT.

Note on this clonotype: This beta chain was picked up by a library intended for alpha chains and is off target, so its count carries little meaning. The genes are TRBV7-6 and TRBJ1-6; D gene uncertain. Between the trimmed V and J ends, which lost 4 bases and 5 bases, there was a span of 9 bases. Germline V gene data show CDR1 as SGHVS and CDR2 as FNYEAQ. There are 14 residues in the CDR3. The CDR3 loop reads CASSSRGHNSPLHF. In DNA form, the CDR3 reads TGTGCCAGCAGCTCAAGAGGGCATAATTCACCCCTCCACTTT. The full variable domain, in which reference TRBV7-6 and TRBJ1-6 provide the parts outside the CDR3, is GAGVSQSPRYKVTKRGQDVALRCDPISGHVSLYWYRQALGQGPEFLTYFNYEAQQDKSGLPNDRFSAERPEGSISTLTIQRTEQRDSAMYRCASSSRGHNSPLHFGNGTRLTVT.

On this clonotype: The library was designed around alpha chains, so this beta chain is a stray read whose abundance carries little weight. The rearrangement joins TRBV28 to TRBJ2-7; TRBD1 matches 7 bases. V trimming: 7 bases; J trimming: 0 bases; junction bases outside the gene matches: 6. Germline-derived CDR1 and CDR2 are MDHEN and SYDVKM. This CDR3 is built from 14 residues. For the CDR3, the DNA is TGTGCCAGCACTTGGGGACAGCGCTCCTACGAGCAGTACTTC. Its protein product is CASTWGQRSYEQYF.

This clonotype is a singleton in its sample. In a library made to pick up alpha chains, this beta chain is a stray read with a size that means little. The chain is built from TRBV12-3 or TRBV12-4 and TRBJ1-2, with D perhaps TRBD1 (5 bases). The V and J ends lost 6 bases and 8 bases respectively, with 19 bases between them. The CDR3 spans 14 residues. The CDR3 DNA is TGTGCCAGCAGCACTAGGACATTTGAGCGGGGCTACACCTTC. The encoded protein is CASSTRTFERGYTF.

This clonotype came up once. Within a library made for alpha chains, this beta chain is off target, and its count is uninformative. The V gene is TRBV7-2, the J gene TRBJ2-2, with TRBD2 identical over 7 bases. Germline-derived CDR1 and CDR2 are SGHTA and FQGNSA. The CDR3 covers 16 residues. Trimming took 1 base from V and 6 from J; bases not matched to a gene: 8. CDR3 sequence: CASSLDGAGLAGELFF. The DNA for the CDR3 is TGTGCCAGCAGCTTAGACGGGGCAGGACTAGCCGGGGAGCTGTTTTTT. Looking up the rest from reference TRBV7-2 and TRBJ2-2 gives the full variable domain: GAGVSQSPSNKVTEKGKDVELRCDPISGHTALYWYRQSLGQGLEFLIYFQGNSAPDKSGLPSDRFSAERTGGSVSTLTIQRTQQEDSAVYLCASSLDGAGLAGELFFGEGSRLTVL.

To note about this clonotype: Little can be read into the size of this beta chain, an off-target read in a library designed for alpha chains. The rearrangement joins TRBV7-2 to TRBJ1-4; D is uncertain. The CDR3 is made up of 14 amino acids. Germline V CDR1 and CDR2: SGHTA, FQGNSA. Trimming took off 5 bases at V and 5 bases at J, with 12 bases between the two ends. The CDR3 DNA sequence: TGTGCCAGCAGCAATCGGGAGAAAAATGAAAAACTGTTTTTT. Amino acids: CASSNREKNEKLFF.

In the case of this clonotype: This beta chain is a stray sequence in a library constructed for alpha chains; its clone size is not meaningful. The genes are TRBV5-4 and TRBJ1-1, with D possibly TRBD1 on 5 matching bases. The CDR3 length is 15 residues. V shed 1 base and J shed 3 bases, with 13 bases lying between them. In germline, CDR1 is SGHNT, CDR2 YYREEE (reference sequence). CDR3 in DNA: TGTGCCAGCAGCTTGATATCGGGGCGGGACACTGAAGCTTTCTTT. This codes for CASSLISGRDTEAFF.

Note on this clonotype: This beta chain slipped into a library made for alpha chains as a stray read, so its size is not meaningful. V and J are TRBV12-3 or TRBV12-4 and TRBJ1-2, with TRBD1 identical over 7 bases. J was trimmed by 4 bases and V by 3 bases; bases with no gene match: 5. CDR3 length: 14 residues. The CDR3 DNA is TGTGCCAGCAGTTTGGAGGGGGCTCTCTATGGCTACACCTTC. Amino acids: CASSLEGALYGYTF.

For this clonotype: Since it is a stray read in a library aimed at alpha chains, this beta chain has a size that is not meaningful. The chain combines TRBV9 with TRBJ2-2; no reliable D call. Trimming shortened V by 2 bases and J by 4 bases, and 3 bases separated the two germline ends. CDR1 is SGDLS, CDR2 YYNGEE, per germline. The CDR3 length is 12 residues. The CDR3 protein is CASSVLTGELFF. CDR3 in DNA: TGTGCCAGCAGCGTCCTCACCGGGGAGCTGTTTTTT.

This clonotype occurred once. Since it is a stray read in a library aimed at alpha chains, this beta chain has a size that is not meaningful. The V call is TRBV29-1, the J call TRBJ1-5; D is possibly TRBD1 (6 bases). CDR3 length equals 14 residues. Germline V lookup: CDR1 SQVTM, CDR2 ANQGSEA. The V and J ends lost 7 bases and 3 bases respectively, with 16 bases between them. In nucleotides, the CDR3 is TGCAGCGCCAAATATACAGGGCTCAATCAGCCCCAGCATTTT. It codes for CSAKYTGLNQPQHF.

For this clonotype: This beta chain is an unintended read in a library built for alpha chains; its size means little. V and J are TRBV2 and TRBJ1-5; D is possibly TRBD1 (5 bases). Germline V gene sequence: CDR1 SNHLY, CDR2 FYNNEI. This CDR3 has 16 amino acids. With 6 bases removed from V and 3 bases from J, the gap between germline ends came to 18 bases. The CDR3 loop reads CASRGPGTGINQPQHF. CDR3 bases: TGTGCCAGCAGGGGACCCGGGACGGGCATCAATCAGCCCCAGCATTTT.

Of note for this clonotype: This beta chain is an off-target read within a library intended for alpha chains, so its frequency means little. The rearrangement joins TRBV20-1 to TRBJ1-5; 7 bases align to TRBD1. Germline CDR1 DFQATT, CDR2 SNEGSKA (reference sequence). The CDR3 is 15 amino acids. The junction had 6 bases not matched to a gene; V was cut back by 4 bases and J by 0 bases. CDR3 in DNA: TGCAGTGCTACGACAGGGACCTATAGCAATCAGCCCCAGCATTTT. Amino acids: CSATTGTYSNQPQHF.

This clonotype showed up just a few times. This beta chain slipped into a library made for alpha chains as a stray read, so its size is not meaningful. The chain recombines TRBV18 with TRBJ2-1; D unclear. Trimming cost V 4 bases and J 0 bases, with 16 bases left between them. Germline loops: CDR1 KGHSH, CDR2 LQKENI. CDR3 length: 17 residues. The CDR3 DNA follows: TGTGCCAGCTCACTTTCGTCGCTGGGCCCCTCCTACAATGAGCAGTTCTTC. Its translation is CASSLSSLGPSYNEQFF. The complete variable domain, with remaining parts taken from reference TRBV18 and TRBJ2-1, reads NAGVMQNPRHLVRRRGQEARLRCSPMKGHSHVYWYRQLPEEGLKFMVYLQKENIIDESGMPKERFSAEFPKEGPSILRIQQVVRGDSAAYFCASSLSSLGPSYNEQFFGPGTRLTVL.

A remark on this clonotype: Since it is a stray read in a library aimed at alpha chains, this beta chain has a size that is not meaningful. The rearrangement uses TRBV12-3 or TRBV12-4 and TRBJ1-6, with D perhaps TRBD1 (5 bases). Trimming pared 5 bases from V and 4 bases from J, leaving 9 bases between. The CDR3 extends over 14 amino acids. The CDR3 DNA sequence: TGTGCCAGCAGTCAACAGGATTATAATTCACCCCTCCACTTT. Amino acid sequence: CASSQQDYNSPLHF.

On this clonotype: The library was built for alpha chains, so this beta chain is an off-target read and its size means little. CDR3 DNA: TGCAGTGCTCAGGGGTACGGGGCTCTAGCGGTACTCCAAGAGACCCAGTACTTC. It codes for CSAQGYGALAVLQETQYF. V is TRBV20-1 and J is TRBJ2-5, with a weak D call TRBD2 (7 bases). The CDR3 is made up of 18 amino acids. Looked up from germline, CDR1 is DFQATT and CDR2 is SNEGSKA (reference sequence). Trimming cost V 5 bases and J 1 base, with 26 bases left between them.

With regard to this clonotype: For a library built for alpha chains, this beta chain is a stray read; little rests on its size. V and J are TRBV7-3 and TRBJ2-7, with 13 bases matching TRBD2. Germline V gene lookup returns CDR1 SGHTA and CDR2 FQGTGA. With V trimmed by 2 bases and J by 4 bases, 2 bases remained unmatched. The CDR3 spans 15 residues. The CDR3 loop reads CASSLGLAGVYEQYF. The DNA of the CDR3 is TGTGCCAGCAGCTTAGGACTAGCGGGAGTTTACGAGCAGTACTTC.

With respect to this clonotype: For a library built for alpha chains, this beta chain is a stray read; little rests on its size. The genes are TRBV3-1 and TRBJ2-1; D assignment may be TRBD1 or TRBD2 (5 bases each). Germline V gene sequence: CDR1 LGHDT, CDR2 YNNKEL (reference sequence). The CDR3 consists of 16 residues. Trimming cost V 2 bases and J 8 bases, with 19 bases left between them. DNA of the CDR3: TGTGCCAGCAGCCAAAGTCTATCGGGGCTTAGTGATGAGCAGTTCTTC. This sequence encodes CASSQSLSGLSDEQFF.

As concerns this clonotype: Little can be read into the size of this beta chain, an off-target read in a library designed for alpha chains. V and J are TRBV12-3 or TRBV12-4 and TRBJ1-2; the match to TRBD1 covers 7 bases. Unmatched junction bases numbered 8, after V lost 5 bases and J lost 5 bases. The CDR3 is 14 amino acids. The CDR3 DNA follows: TGTGCCAGCAGTCCCCGGACAGGAGCATATGGCTACACCTTC. As protein: CASSPRTGAYGYTF.

As concerns this clonotype: This beta chain is a stray read from a library made for alpha chains; its abundance is not meaningful. The gene calls are TRBV7-9 and TRBJ1-6, with D possibly matching TRBD1 (6 bases). The germline V gene encodes CDR1 SEHNR and CDR2 FQNEAQ (reference sequence). This CDR3 is built from 14 residues. Trimming removed 4 bases from V and 10 bases from J, with 14 bases in between. This CDR3 reads CASSSQGSGSPLHF. As DNA, the CDR3 is TGTGCCAGCAGCTCACAGGGAAGTGGGTCACCCCTCCACTTT.

In the case of this clonotype: Being off target in a library aimed at alpha chains, this beta chain has a size of little meaning. The chain has TRBV12-3 or TRBV12-4 and TRBJ2-1; the D gene is possibly TRBD1 (5 bases). The CDR3 has 13 amino acids. V lost 5 bases and J lost 10, with 15 bases in between. The CDR3, as DNA: TGTGCCAGCAGTCGCCCGGACACTCTCGAGCAGTTCTTC. Its protein is CASSRPDTLEQFF.

To note about this clonotype: This beta chain is an off-target read within a library intended for alpha chains, so its frequency means little. The V and J genes are TRBV5-1 and TRBJ1-5, with 7 positions matching TRBD1. Germline V gene data show CDR1 as SGHRS and CDR2 as YFSETQ. The CDR3 loop spans 16 amino acids. J was trimmed by 1 base and V by 3 bases; bases with no gene match: 7. DNA of the CDR3: TGCGCCAGCAGCTCGGGTACAGGGGACAGCAATCAGCCCCAGCATTTT. Its protein product is CASSSGTGDSNQPQHF.

Turning to this clonotype: One end of the junction fails to match germline, which may point to a read error. This beta chain represents an off-target read in a library built for alpha chains; its size is of limited meaning. J is TRBJ2-5 and V is TRBV7-2; 8 nucleotides agree with TRBD2. CDR1 and CDR2 (germline): SGHTA, FQGNSA. The CDR3 runs 10 residues. CDR3 DNA sequence: TGTGCCAGCAGCTTAGGGGGACTAGATTTC. It encodes CASSLGGLDF. Supplemented by reference TRBV7-2 and TRBJ2-5, the full variable domain reads GAGVSQSPSNKVTEKGKDVELRCDPISGHTALYWYRQSLGQGLEFLIYFQGNSAPDKSGLPSDRFSAERTGGSVSTLTIQRTQQEDSAVYLCASSLGGLDFGPGTRLLVL.

Notes on this clonotype: In a library made to pick up alpha chains, this beta chain is a stray read with a size that means little. The chain employs TRBV6-2 or TRBV6-3 and TRBJ1-5, with no clear D. From germline, CDR1 is MNHEY and CDR2 SVGEGT. With 6 bases removed from V and 9 bases from J, the gap between germline ends came to 15 bases. The CDR3 has 13 residues. The CDR3 loop reads CASSQGPPGPQHF. The CDR3 region has the DNA TGTGCCAGCAGCCAAGGGCCACCTGGGCCCCAGCATTTT.